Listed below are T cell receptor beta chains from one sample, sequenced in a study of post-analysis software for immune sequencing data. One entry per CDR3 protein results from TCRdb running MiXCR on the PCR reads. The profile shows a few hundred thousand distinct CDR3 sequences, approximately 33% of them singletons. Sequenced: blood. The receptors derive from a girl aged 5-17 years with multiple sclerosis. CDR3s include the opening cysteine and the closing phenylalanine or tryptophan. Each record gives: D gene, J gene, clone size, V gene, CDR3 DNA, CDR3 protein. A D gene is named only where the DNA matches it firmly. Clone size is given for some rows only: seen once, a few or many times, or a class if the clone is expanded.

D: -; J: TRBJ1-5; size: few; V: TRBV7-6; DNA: TGTGCCAGCAGCCTACGCCCGGGGACACCACTCAATCAGCCCCAGCATTTT; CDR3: CASSLRPGTPLNQPQHF
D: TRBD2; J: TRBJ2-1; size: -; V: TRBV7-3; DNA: TGTGCCAGCGGGACTAGCGGGGGTTGGGAGCAGTTCTTC; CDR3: CASGTSGGWEQFF
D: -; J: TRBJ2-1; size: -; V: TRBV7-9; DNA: TGTGCCAGCAGCTTACTTGGGGGAGCAGTCGTAGAGCAGTTCTTC; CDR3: CASSLLGGAVVEQFF
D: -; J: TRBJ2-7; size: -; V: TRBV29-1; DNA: TGCAGCATTGAAGATCGGACAGCCGAGCAGTACTTC; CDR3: CSIEDRTAEQYF
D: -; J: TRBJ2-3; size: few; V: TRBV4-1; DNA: TGCGCCAGCAGCCAACCCTATGCAGATACGCAGTATTTT; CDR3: CASSQPYADTQYF
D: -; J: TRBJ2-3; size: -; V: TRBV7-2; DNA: TGTGCCAGCAGCCCTCCGGGGGTACGGGCCCCAGATACGCAGTATTTT; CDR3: CASSPPGVRAPDTQYF
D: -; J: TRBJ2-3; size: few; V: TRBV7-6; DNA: TGTGCCAGCAGCTTAGGGGCTCCCTCGGCGCAGTATTTT; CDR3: CASSLGAPSAQYF
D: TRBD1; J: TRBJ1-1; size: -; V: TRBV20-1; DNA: TGCAGTGCTCGACAGGGGGCCTTTGAAGCTTTCTTT; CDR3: CSARQGAFEAFF
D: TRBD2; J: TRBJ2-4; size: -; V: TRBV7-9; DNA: TGTGCCAGCAGCTTAAAGGGACGGGGGGAGCAGTACTTC; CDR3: CASSLKGRGEQYF
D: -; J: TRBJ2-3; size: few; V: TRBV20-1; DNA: TGCAGTGCTAGAGGGAAGGGGACCCTCACAGATACGCAGTATTTT; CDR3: CSARGKGTLTDTQYF
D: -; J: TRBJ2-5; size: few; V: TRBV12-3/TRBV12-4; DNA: TGTGCCAGCAGGGGGACGACCCAAGAGACCCAGTACTTC; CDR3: CASRGTTQETQYF
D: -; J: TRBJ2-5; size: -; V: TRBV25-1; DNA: TGTGCCAGCAGTTCCGAGGGTTGGCGAGAGACCCAGTACTTC; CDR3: CASSSEGWRETQYF
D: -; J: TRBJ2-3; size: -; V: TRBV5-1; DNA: TGCGCCAGCAGCTTGGTACCTGGCGGAGATACGCAGTATTTT; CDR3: CASSLVPGGDTQYF
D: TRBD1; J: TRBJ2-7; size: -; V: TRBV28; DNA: TGTGCCAGCAGTACATCCGGGACAGGGACCTCCTACGAGCAGTACTTC; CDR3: CASSTSGTGTSYEQYF
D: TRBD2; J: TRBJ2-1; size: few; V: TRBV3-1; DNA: TGTGCCAGCAGCCACATAGCGGGCTCCTACAATGAGCAGTTCTTC; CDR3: CASSHIAGSYNEQFF
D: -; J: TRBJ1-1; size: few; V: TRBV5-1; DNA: TGCGCCAGCAGATCGTCGGAAGGGATGAACACTGAAGCTTTCTTT; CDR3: CASRSSEGMNTEAFF